Below are 7 T cell receptor beta chains sequenced from a single sample in a study of CD8+ T cells in alopecia areata. Treatment described: oral pan-JAK inhibitor, 5-10 mg twice daily. Once RNA had been extracted, it was reverse transcribed into cDNA to act as the sequencing template. Libraries were prepared by immunoSEQ multiplex PCR; TCRdb keeps only in-frame clonotypes and omits some of them. This repertoire shows roughly 180,000 clones, approximately 49% found once; its top ten account for 10%. The sequences come from CD8+ T cells sorted from blood, collected around week 54, from a patient treated with tofacitinib. The receptors were gathered from a human donor with alopecia areata.

About this clone itself: Other nucleotide sequences in the sample specify the same CDR3. The chain employs TRBV5-1 and TRBJ1-2; no definite D call. There are 14 residues in the CDR3. With 0 bases removed from V and 5 bases from J, the gap between germline ends came to 11 bases. CDR1 is SGHRS, CDR2 YFSETQ, per germline. CDR3 loop: CASSLESPNYGYTF. CDR3 in DNA: TGCGCCAGCAGCTTGGAGTCGCCAAATTATGGCTACACCTTC.

This clone has a single count. This chain's CDR3 is CASWRAGELFF. CDR3 DNA: TGCGCCAGCTGGAGGGCCGGGGAGCTGTTTTTT. The rearrangement joins TRBV5-1 to TRBJ2-2, with a weak D call TRBD2 (6 bases). V was cut by 7 bases and J by 6 bases, with 7 bases left in between. CDR1 and CDR2 from the germline V gene are SGHRS and YFSETQ. The CDR3 is 11 residues long.

The chain is built from TRBV4-2 and TRBJ1-2, with D uncertain. V dropped 1 base and J dropped 10 bases, with 16 bases sitting between them. CDR1 is LGHNA and CDR2 is YNFKEQ in the germline V gene. The CDR3 sequence is 14 residues long. DNA for the CDR3: TGTGCCAGCAGCCAAGTCTCTTCCCCCAAAAACTACACCTTC. Its protein is CASSQVSSPKNYTF.

V and J are TRBV7-9 and TRBJ2-5; possible D gene TRBD1, 5 bases. V was trimmed by 4 bases and J by 2 bases, leaving 8 bases between them. The CDR3 runs to 13 residues. Germline V gene sequence: CDR1 SEHNR, CDR2 FQNEAQ (reference sequence). In nucleotides, the CDR3 is TGTGCCAGCAGCTCCCGACAGCAAGAGACCCAGTACTTC. Translation: CASSSRQQETQYF.

In its sample, this clone was seen a few times. The chain recombines TRBV12-5 with TRBJ1-1, with D perhaps TRBD1 (5 bases). CDR1 is LGHNT, CDR2 FRNRAP, per germline. The CDR3 spans 15 residues. The V end was cut by 6 bases, the J end by 2 bases, with 16 bases between. The CDR3: CASGPYRRGNTEAFF. The CDR3 bases are TGTGCTAGTGGACCTTACAGGAGAGGAAACACTGAAGCTTTCTTT.

Here the CDR3 reads CASTLDGDKGDTQYF. CDR3 sequence (DNA): TGTGCCAGCACCCTAGACGGGGATAAGGGAGATACGCAGTATTTT. This chain joins TRBV9 and TRBJ2-3, with D tentatively TRBD2 (5 bases). The CDR3 runs to 15 residues. Trimming removed 6 bases from V and 5 bases from J, with 19 bases in between. The germline CDR1 and CDR2 sequences are SGDLS and YYNGEE. Using reference TRBV9 and TRBJ2-3 for the parts outside the CDR3, the full variable domain is DSGVTQTPKHLITATGQRVTLRCSPRSGDLSVYWYQQSLDQGLQFLIQYYNGEERAKGNILERFSAQQFPDLHSELNLSSLELGDSALYFCASTLDGDKGDTQYFGPGTRLTVL.

This clone was seen a few times. The identical CDR3 is also encoded by other nucleotide sequences in the sample. J is TRBJ2-5 and V is TRBV18; D call uncertain. V was shortened by 2 bases and J by 2 bases, with 3 bases between the two germline ends. The CDR3 length is 12 residues. Germline CDR1 is KGHSH and CDR2 is LQKENI. In DNA form, the CDR3 reads TGTGCCAGCTCACCAGGGCAAGAGACCCAGTACTTC. This translates into CASSPGQETQYF.